Sequencing of this T cell receptor (beta chain) was carried out in a study of T cell responses to AZD1222 COVID-19 vaccine. V was pared by 4 bases and J by 4 bases, with 5 bases of the junction left unmatched. Germline values: CDR1 WSHSY, CDR2 SAAADI. The CDR3 is made up of 14 amino acids. TCRdb's table, derived via immunoSEQ multiplex PCR, lists solely in-frame clones and lacks some. Of approximately 100,000 clones listed, approximately 89% are singletons. The TCR was taken from an adult in good health. The rearrangement links TRBV10-2 to TRBJ1-1; 8 bases are a match to TRBD1. The sample was peripheral blood, taken on day 0 of MenACWY control vaccination. DNA for the CDR3: TGCGCCAGCAGTGCTGACAGGGGCTCCACTGAAGCTTTCTTT. Amino acids: CASSADRGSTEAFF.